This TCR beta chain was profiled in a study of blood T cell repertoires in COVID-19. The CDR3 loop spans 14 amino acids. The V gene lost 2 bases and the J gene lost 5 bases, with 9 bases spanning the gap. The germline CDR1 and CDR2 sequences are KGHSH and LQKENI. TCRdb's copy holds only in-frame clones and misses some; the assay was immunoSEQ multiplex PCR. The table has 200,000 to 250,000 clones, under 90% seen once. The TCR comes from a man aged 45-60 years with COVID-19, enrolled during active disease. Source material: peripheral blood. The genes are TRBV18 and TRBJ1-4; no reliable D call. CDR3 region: CASSPTQENEKLFF. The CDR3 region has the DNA TGTGCCAGCTCACCAACGCAGGAAAATGAAAAACTGTTTTTT.